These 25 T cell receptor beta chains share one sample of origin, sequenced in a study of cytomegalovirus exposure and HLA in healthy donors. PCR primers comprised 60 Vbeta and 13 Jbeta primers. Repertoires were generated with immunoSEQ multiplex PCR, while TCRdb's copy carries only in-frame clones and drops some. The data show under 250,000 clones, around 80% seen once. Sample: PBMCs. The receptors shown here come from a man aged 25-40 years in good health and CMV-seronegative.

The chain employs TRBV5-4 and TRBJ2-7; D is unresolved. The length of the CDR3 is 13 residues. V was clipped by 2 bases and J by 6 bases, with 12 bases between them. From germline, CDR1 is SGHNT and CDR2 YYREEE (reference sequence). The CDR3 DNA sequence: TGTGCCAGCAGCTTTTTGGGTTCGGGCGAGCAGTACTTC. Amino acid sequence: CASSFLGSGEQYF.

As DNA, the CDR3 is TGTGCCTGGGGGGCGGATGGGGGCTTGGAAAAACTGTTTTTT. This encodes CAWGADGGLEKLFF. This sequence joins TRBV30 and TRBJ1-4; D is perhaps TRBD1 (6 bases). CDR3 length equals 14 residues. Germline V gene data show CDR1 as GTSNPN and CDR2 as SVGIG (reference sequence). Trimming left V 5 bases short and J 8 bases short, with 18 bases between.

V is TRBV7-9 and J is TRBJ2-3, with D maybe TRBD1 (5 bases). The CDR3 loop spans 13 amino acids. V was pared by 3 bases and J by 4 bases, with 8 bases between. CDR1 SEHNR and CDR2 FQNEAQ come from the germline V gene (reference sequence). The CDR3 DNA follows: TGTGCCAGCAGCTTCATAGGGGCAGATACGCAGTATTTT. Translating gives CASSFIGADTQYF.

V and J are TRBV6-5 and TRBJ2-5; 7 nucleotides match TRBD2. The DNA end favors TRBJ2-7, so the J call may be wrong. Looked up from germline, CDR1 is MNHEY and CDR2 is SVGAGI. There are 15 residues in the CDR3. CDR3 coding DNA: TGTGCCAGCAGGGCCCCGGGACTATACCCCTACGAGCAGTACTTC. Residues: CASRAPGLYPYEQYF.

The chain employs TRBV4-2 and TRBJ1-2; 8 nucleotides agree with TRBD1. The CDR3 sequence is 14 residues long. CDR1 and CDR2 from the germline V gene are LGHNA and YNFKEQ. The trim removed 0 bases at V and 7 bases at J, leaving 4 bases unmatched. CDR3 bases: TGTGCCAGCAGCCAAGATGGAACAGGGGGTGGCTACACCTTC. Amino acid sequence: CASSQDGTGGGYTF.

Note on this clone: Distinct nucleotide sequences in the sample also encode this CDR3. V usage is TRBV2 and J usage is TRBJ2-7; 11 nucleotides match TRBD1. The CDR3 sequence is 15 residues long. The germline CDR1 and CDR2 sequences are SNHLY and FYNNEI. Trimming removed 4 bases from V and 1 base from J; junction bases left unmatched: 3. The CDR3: CASSGGTGGSYEQYF. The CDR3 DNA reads TGTGCCAGCAGTGGGGGGACAGGGGGTTCCTACGAGCAGTACTTC. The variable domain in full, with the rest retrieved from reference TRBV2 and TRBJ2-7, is EPEVTQTPSHQVTQMGQEVILRCVPISNHLYFYWYRQILGQKVEFLVSFYNNEISEKSEIFDDQFSVERPDGSNFTLKIRSTKLEDSAMYFCASSGGTGGSYEQYFGPGTRLTVT.

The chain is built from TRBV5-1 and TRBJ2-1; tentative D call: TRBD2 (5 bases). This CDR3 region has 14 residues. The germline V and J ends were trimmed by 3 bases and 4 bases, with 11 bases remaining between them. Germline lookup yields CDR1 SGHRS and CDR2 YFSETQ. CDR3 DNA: TGCGCCAGCAGCTACCGGGGAATTTACAATGAGCAGTTCTTC. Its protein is CASSYRGIYNEQFF.

CDR3 sequence: CASSQILAGGQDEQFF. CDR3 sequence (DNA): TGCGCCAGCAGCCAGATTCTAGCGGGAGGACAGGATGAGCAGTTCTTC. The gene calls are TRBV4-1 and TRBJ2-1, with 11 nucleotides matching TRBD2. Germline V gene sequence: CDR1 MGHRA, CDR2 YSYEKL. The trim removed 3 bases at V and 8 bases at J, leaving 9 bases unmatched. CDR3 length: 16 residues.

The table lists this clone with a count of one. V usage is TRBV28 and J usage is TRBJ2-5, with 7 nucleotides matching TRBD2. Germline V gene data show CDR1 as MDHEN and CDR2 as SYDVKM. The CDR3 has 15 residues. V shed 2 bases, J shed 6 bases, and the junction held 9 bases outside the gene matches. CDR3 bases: TGTGCCAGCAGTTTAATGGGCGGGAGAGGGAAGACCCAGTACTTC. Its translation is CASSLMGGRGKTQYF.

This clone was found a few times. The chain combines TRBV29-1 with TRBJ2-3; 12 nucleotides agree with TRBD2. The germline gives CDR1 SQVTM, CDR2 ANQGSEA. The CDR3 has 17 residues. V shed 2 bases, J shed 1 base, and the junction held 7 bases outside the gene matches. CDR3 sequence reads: CSVERTSGASGTDTQYF. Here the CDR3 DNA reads TGCAGCGTTGAAAGGACTAGCGGGGCCTCTGGCACAGATACGCAGTATTTT.

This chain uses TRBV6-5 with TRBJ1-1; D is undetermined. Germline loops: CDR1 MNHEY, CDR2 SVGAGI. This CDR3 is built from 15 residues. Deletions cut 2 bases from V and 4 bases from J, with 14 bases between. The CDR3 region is CASSYGANRGTEAFF. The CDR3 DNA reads TGTGCCAGCAGTTACGGCGCAAATCGAGGCACTGAAGCTTTCTTT.

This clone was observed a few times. CDR3 protein: CASSKVPGDTYNSPLHF. CDR3 DNA sequence: TGTGCCAGCAGCAAAGTACCCGGGGATACATATAATTCACCCCTCCACTTT. The chain is built from TRBV21-1 and TRBJ1-6. TRBV21-1 is designated a pseudogene. This CDR3 has 17 amino acids.

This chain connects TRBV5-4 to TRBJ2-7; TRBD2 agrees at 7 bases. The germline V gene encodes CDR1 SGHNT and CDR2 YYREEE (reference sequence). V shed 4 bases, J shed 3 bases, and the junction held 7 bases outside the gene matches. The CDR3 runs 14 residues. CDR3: CASSRGGLGYEQYF. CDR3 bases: TGTGCCAGCAGCCGCGGGGGACTGGGCTACGAGCAGTACTTC.

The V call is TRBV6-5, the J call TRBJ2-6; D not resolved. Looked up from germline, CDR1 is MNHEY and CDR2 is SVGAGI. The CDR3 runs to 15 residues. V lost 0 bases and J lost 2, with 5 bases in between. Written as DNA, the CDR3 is TGTGCCAGCAGTTACTCGTCCACTGGGGCCAACGTCCTGACTTTC. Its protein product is CASSYSSTGANVLTF.

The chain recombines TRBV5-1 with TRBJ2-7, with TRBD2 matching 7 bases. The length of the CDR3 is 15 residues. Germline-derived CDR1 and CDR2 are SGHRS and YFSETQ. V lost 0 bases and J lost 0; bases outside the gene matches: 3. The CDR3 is CASSLARGSSYEQYF. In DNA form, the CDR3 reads TGCGCCAGCAGCTTGGCGCGCGGGAGCTCCTACGAGCAGTACTTC.

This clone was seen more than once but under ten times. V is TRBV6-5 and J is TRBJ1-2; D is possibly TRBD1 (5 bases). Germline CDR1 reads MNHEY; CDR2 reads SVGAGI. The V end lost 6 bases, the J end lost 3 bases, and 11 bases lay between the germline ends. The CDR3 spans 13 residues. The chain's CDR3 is CASSQGLDYGYTF. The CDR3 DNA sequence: TGTGCCAGCAGCCAGGGACTGGACTATGGCTACACCTTC.

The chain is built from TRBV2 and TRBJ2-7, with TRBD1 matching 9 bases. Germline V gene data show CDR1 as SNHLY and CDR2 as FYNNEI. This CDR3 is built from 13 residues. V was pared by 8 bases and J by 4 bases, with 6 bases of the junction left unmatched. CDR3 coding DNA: TGTGCCAGCGAGGGGACAGGGTTATACGAGCAGTACTTC. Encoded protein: CASEGTGLYEQYF.

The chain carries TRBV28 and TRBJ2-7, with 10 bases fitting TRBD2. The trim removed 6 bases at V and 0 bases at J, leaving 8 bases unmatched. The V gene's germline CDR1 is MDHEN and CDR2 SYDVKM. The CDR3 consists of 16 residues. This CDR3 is CASSAPSSGSSYEQYF. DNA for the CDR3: TGTGCCAGCAGCGCCCCCTCTAGCGGGAGCTCCTACGAGCAGTACTTC.

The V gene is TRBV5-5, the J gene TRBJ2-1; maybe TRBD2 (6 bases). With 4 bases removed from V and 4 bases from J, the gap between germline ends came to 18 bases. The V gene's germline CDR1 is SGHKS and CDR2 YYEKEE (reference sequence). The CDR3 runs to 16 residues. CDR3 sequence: CASSPPVAASYNEQFF. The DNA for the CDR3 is TGTGCCAGCAGCCCCCCAGTAGCGGCATCATACAATGAGCAGTTCTTC.

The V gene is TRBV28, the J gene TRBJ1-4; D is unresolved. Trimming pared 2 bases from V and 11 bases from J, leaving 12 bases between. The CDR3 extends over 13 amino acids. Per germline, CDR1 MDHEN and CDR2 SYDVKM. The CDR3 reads CASSLVDWKKLFF. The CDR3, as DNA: TGTGCCAGCAGTTTAGTTGACTGGAAGAAACTGTTTTTT. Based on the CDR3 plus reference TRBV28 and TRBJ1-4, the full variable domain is DVKVTQSSRYLVKRTGEKVFLECVQDMDHENMFWYRQDPGLGLRLIYFSYDVKMKEKGDIPEGYSVSREKKERFSLILESASTNQTSMYLCASSLVDWKKLFFGSGTQLSVL.

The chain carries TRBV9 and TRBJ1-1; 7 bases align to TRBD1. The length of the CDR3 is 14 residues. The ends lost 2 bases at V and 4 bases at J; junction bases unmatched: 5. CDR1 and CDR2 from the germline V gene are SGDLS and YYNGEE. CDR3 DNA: TGTGCCAGCAGCGTCACAGGGGCCGGCACTGAAGCTTTCTTT. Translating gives CASSVTGAGTEAFF. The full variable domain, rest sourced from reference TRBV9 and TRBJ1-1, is DSGVTQTPKHLITATGQRVTLRCSPRSGDLSVYWYQQSLDQGLQFLIQYYNGEERAKGNILERFSAQQFPDLHSELNLSSLELGDSALYFCASSVTGAGTEAFFGQGTRLTVV.

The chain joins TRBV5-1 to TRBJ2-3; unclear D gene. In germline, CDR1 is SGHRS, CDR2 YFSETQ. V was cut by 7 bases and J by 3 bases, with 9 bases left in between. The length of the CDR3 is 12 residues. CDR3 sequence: CASAPSTDTQYF. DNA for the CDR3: TGCGCCAGCGCGCCCTCTACAGATACGCAGTATTTT.

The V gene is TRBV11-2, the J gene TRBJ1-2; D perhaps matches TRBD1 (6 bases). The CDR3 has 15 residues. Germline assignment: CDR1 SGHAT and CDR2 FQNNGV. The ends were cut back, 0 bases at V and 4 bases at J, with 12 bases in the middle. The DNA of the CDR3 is TGTGCCAGCAGCTTAGATCTTGGGGGCACCTATGGCTACACCTTC. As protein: CASSLDLGGTYGYTF. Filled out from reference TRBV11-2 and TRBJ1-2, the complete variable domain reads EAGVAQSPRYKIIEKRQSVAFWCNPISGHATLYWYQQILGQGPKLLIQFQNNGVVDDSQLPKDRFSAERLKGVDSTLKIQPAKLEDSAVYLCASSLDLGGTYGYTFGSGTRLTVV.

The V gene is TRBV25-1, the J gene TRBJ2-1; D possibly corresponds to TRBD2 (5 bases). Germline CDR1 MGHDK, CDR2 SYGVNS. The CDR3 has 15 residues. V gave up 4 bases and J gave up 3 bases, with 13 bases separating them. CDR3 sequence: CASSAKGDLYNEQFF. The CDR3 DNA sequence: TGTGCCAGCAGTGCAAAGGGAGACCTCTACAATGAGCAGTTCTTC.

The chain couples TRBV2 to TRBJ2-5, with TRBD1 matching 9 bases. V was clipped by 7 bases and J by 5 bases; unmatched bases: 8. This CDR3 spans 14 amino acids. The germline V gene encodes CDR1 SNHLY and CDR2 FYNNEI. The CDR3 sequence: CASTRTGGLETQYF. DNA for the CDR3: TGTGCCAGCACCCGTACAGGGGGCTTGGAGACCCAGTACTTC.